These 18 T cell receptor beta chains came from one sample sequenced in a study of T cells expressing NK-cell markers. TCRdb re-called the 5' RACE reads and shows each CDR3 protein once, DNA omitted. The repertoire table contains approximately 170,000 distinct CDR3 sequences. Sequenced material: blood T cells: a sorted CD56 or NKG2C T cell subset, CD4+ or CD8+ T cells, or bulk PBMC T cells (not recorded which). These receptors came from a man between 18 and 69 years old in good health.

This chain connects TRBV11-2 to TRBJ2-3. The CDR3 runs to 15 residues. Germline lookup yields CDR1 SGHAT and CDR2 FQNNGV. The CDR3 here is CASSSDGFSTDTQYF.

The chain's CDR3 is CSATGQWNQPQHF. This chain joins TRBV20-1 and TRBJ1-5; TCRdb returns TRBD1, unconfirmable since there is no DNA. The CDR3 sequence is 13 residues long. Germline V CDR1 and CDR2: DFQATT, SNEGSKA (reference sequence).

The chain is built from TRBV9 and TRBJ2-7; the D gene TCRdb calls, TRBD1, cannot be checked with no DNA. There are 15 residues in the CDR3. Looked up from germline, CDR1 is SGDLS and CDR2 is YYNGEE. CDR3 residues: CASSETGTGNYEQYF. Variable domain in full (rest from reference TRBV9 and TRBJ2-7): DSGVTQTPKHLITATGQRVTLRCSPRSGDLSVYWYQQSLDQGLQFLIQYYNGEERAKGNILERFSAQQFPDLHSELNLSSLELGDSALYFCASSETGTGNYEQYFGPGTRLTVT.

The V gene is TRBV20-1, the J gene TRBJ1-1. Germline CDR1 DFQATT, CDR2 SNEGSKA (reference sequence). The CDR3 covers 12 residues. CDR3 protein: CSALDRNTEAFF.

CDR3 sequence reads: CASSRSDGEYSYNEQFF. The V gene is TRBV7-3, the J gene TRBJ2-1. CDR1 and CDR2 (germline): SGHTA, FQGTGA. This CDR3 is 17 amino acids long. The variable domain in full, completed from reference TRBV7-3 and TRBJ2-1, reads GAGVSQTPSNKVTEKGKYVELRCDPISGHTALYWYRQSLGQGPEFLIYFQGTGAADDSGLPNDRFFAVRPEGSVSTLKIQRTERGDSAVYLCASSRSDGEYSYNEQFFGPGTRLTVL.

This chain uses TRBV27 with TRBJ2-1; TCRdb calls TRBD1, which cannot be checked without DNA. Looked up from germline, CDR1 is MNHEY and CDR2 is SMNVEV (reference sequence). This CDR3 comprises 17 residues. CDR3 sequence reads: CASSLLIAGESYNEQFF.

The rearrangement uses TRBV2 and TRBJ1-6; there is no DNA to check the TCRdb D call of TRBD1. Germline loops: CDR1 SNHLY, CDR2 FYNNEI. The CDR3 runs 14 residues. CDR3 residues: CATGRQGEGSPLHF.

V and J are TRBV7-2 and TRBJ2-3; lacking DNA, the TRBD1 call made by TCRdb goes unchecked. The CDR3 consists of 17 residues. Per germline, CDR1 SGHTA and CDR2 FQGNSA. CDR3 in amino acids: CASSLRFQTTATDTQYF.

The V call is TRBV19, the J call TRBJ1-1; absent DNA, TCRdb's TRBD1 call cannot be checked. The CDR3 runs to 13 residues. The V gene's germline CDR1 is LNHDA and CDR2 SQIVND (reference sequence). The CDR3: CASNQGAGPEAFF.

This rearrangement joins TRBV11-2 to TRBJ2-3. The CDR3 has 13 amino acids. Per germline, CDR1 SGHAT and CDR2 FQNNGV. The CDR3 protein is CASSLYTLAAQYF.

This chain connects TRBV2 to TRBJ2-3; TCRdb's assignment of TRBD2 cannot be checked, as there is no DNA. The CDR3 is 13 amino acids. Germline values: CDR1 SNHLY, CDR2 FYNNEI. CDR3 loop: CANPGLYTDTQYF.

The chain joins TRBV6-2 or TRBV6-3 to TRBJ2-1; the D gene TCRdb calls, TRBD1, cannot be checked with no DNA. The germline CDR1 and CDR2 sequences are MNHEY and SVGEGT. The CDR3 covers 12 residues. CDR3 residues: CASSYSGTPQFF.

The V gene is TRBV28, the J gene TRBJ2-2; lacking DNA, the TRBD1 call made by TCRdb goes unchecked. Germline CDR1 reads MDHEN; CDR2 reads SYDVKM. This CDR3 is 13 amino acids long. The CDR3: CASAQGADGELFF. The variable domain in full, completed from reference TRBV28 and TRBJ2-2, reads DVKVTQSSRYLVKRTGEKVFLECVQDMDHENMFWYRQDPGLGLRLIYFSYDVKMKEKGDIPEGYSVSREKKERFSLILESASTNQTSMYLCASAQGADGELFFGEGSRLTVL.

The chain couples TRBV27 to TRBJ1-2. In germline, CDR1 is MNHEY, CDR2 SMNVEV (reference sequence). This CDR3 region has 16 residues. The CDR3 is CASSSGFNPANYGYTF.

CDR3: CASSQKGQVREQYF. V is TRBV18 and J is TRBJ2-7; TCRdb indicates TRBD1, and absent DNA this call remains unverified. This CDR3 spans 14 amino acids. Germline assignment: CDR1 KGHSH and CDR2 LQKENI.

The rearrangement uses TRBV6-1 and TRBJ1-6. CDR1 and CDR2 (germline): MNHNS, SASEGT. CDR3 length: 17 residues. CDR3 sequence: CASSEILESSYNSPLHF.

The rearrangement joins TRBV19 to TRBJ1-6. The CDR3 spans 15 residues. Germline V gene lookup returns CDR1 LNHDA and CDR2 SQIVND (reference sequence). CDR3 amino acids: CASNHGVSYNSPLHF.

This chain connects TRBV5-5 to TRBJ2-5; TCRdb's D call of TRBD1 is untestable without DNA. The CDR3 loop spans 15 amino acids. CDR1 is SGHKS and CDR2 is YYEKEE in the germline V gene (reference sequence). CDR3 sequence: CASSLAAGAWETQYF.